This T cell receptor (beta chain) was recorded in a study of identical twins. This clonotype came up a few times. The target antigen is unknown. cDNA molecules carried unique molecular identifiers, and template switching added a universal primer site. TCRdb re-called the 5' RACE reads with MiXCR, one entry per CDR3 protein. The table has hundreds of thousands of distinct CDR3 sequences, roughly 7% seen once. The study, taken as a whole, reports: When twins shared out-of-frame alpha sequences, those sequences had excess low generation probability. It was out-of-frame TCR alpha sharing in monozygotic twins that models underestimated.

These records were also assigned to another study, of yellow fever vaccine responses in identical twins. That investigation notes: It has been reported that, in twins, the vaccine T cell response seemed partly convergent and partly personalized.

This receptor was obtained from a woman aged 18-29 years in good health. The sample taken for sequencing was memory (CD45RO+) T cells sorted from blood.

Here the CDR3 DNA reads TGTGCCAGCGCGGTTAACCCGGGGGCCTACGAGCAGTACTTC. As protein: CASAVNPGAYEQYF. J is TRBJ2-7 and V is TRBV6-1; D might be TRBD2 (6 bases). Germline values: CDR1 MNHNS, CDR2 SASEGT. CDR3 length equals 14 residues. Trimming took off 8 bases at V and 2 bases at J, with 16 bases between the two ends.